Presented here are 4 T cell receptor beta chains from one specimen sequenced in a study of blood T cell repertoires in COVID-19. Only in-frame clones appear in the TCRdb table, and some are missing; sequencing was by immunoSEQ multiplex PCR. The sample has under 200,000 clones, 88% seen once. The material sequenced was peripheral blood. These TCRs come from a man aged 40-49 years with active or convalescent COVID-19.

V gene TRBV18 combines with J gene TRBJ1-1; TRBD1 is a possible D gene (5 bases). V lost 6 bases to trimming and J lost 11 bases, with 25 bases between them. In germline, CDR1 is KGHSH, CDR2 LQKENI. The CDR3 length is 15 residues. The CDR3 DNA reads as TGTGCCAGCTCGGCATTTGGGGGGACGGGGATTACGGCTTTCTTT. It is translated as CASSAFGGTGITAFF.

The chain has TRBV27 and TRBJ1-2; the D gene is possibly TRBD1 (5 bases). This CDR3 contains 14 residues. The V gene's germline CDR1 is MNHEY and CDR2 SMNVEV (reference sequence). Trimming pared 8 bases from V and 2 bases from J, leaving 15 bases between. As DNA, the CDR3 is TGTGCCAGCGGGTATCAGGGTCAGAACTATGGCTACACCTTC. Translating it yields CASGYQGQNYGYTF.

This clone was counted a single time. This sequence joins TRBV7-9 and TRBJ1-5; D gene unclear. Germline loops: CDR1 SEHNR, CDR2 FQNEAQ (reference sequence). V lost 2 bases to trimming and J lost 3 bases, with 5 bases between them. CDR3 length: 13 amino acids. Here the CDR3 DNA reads TGTGCCAGCAGCTTACGGGACAATCAGCCCCAGCATTTT. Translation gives CASSLRDNQPQHF.

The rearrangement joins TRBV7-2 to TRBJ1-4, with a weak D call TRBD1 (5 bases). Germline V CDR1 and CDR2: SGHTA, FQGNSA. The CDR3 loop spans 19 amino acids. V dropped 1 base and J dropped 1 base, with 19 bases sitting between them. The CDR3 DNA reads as TGTGCCAGCAGCTTAGTAGGGGCAGGGAGGGGAGGAACTAATGAAAAACTGTTTTTT. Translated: CASSLVGAGRGGTNEKLFF.